The present entry profiles one T cell receptor beta chain with its context. The target antigen is unknown. Original methodology: Filtering of immunoSEQ junctional sequences could not match full-length read filtering. Only in-frame clones appear in the TCRdb table, and some are missing; sequencing was by immunoSEQ multiplex PCR. V and J calls and clone size are given by that table; D and trimming were obtained from the DNA. The sample contains hundreds of thousands of clones, roughly 95% of which appear only once. The sample originates from a study of shared clonotypes between healthy human individuals. The CDR3 is made up of 16 amino acids. Germline V gene sequence: CDR1 SGHVS, CDR2 FNYEAQ. J gave up 7 bases and V 4 bases, and 7 bases lay outside the gene matches. In the naive CD8 group, cells lacked CD45RO and were positively selected for CCR7, so terminally differentiated effector memory CD45RA+ cells were left out.

Study findings and constraints: Of the naive CD4 clonotypes, about 5% were shared across several donors.

Sequencing was carried out using naive CD8+ T cells sorted from blood. The J gene is TRBJ2-1, the V gene TRBV7-6, with 13 bases that match TRBD2. The clonotype originates from a young woman in good health. The CDR3 protein is CASSSLAGGPKNEQFF. CDR3 DNA sequence: TGTGCCAGCAGCTCACTAGCGGGAGGGCCAAAGAATGAGCAGTTCTTC.